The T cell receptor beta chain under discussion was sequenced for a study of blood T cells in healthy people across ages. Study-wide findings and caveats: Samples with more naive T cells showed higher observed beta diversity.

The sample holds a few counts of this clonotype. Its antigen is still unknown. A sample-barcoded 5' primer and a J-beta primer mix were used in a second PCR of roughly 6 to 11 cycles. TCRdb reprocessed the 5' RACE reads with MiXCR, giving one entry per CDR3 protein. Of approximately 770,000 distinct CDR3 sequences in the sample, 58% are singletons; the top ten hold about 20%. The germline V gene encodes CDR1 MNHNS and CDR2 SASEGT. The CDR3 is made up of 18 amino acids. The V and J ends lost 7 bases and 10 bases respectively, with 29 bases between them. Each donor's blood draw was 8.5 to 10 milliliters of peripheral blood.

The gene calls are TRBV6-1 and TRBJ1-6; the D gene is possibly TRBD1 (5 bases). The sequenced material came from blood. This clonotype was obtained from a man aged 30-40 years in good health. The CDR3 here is CASTRQPFRQPLGSPLHF. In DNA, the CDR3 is TGTGCCAGCACCCGACAACCCTTCCGACAGCCACTTGGGTCACCCCTCCACTTT.